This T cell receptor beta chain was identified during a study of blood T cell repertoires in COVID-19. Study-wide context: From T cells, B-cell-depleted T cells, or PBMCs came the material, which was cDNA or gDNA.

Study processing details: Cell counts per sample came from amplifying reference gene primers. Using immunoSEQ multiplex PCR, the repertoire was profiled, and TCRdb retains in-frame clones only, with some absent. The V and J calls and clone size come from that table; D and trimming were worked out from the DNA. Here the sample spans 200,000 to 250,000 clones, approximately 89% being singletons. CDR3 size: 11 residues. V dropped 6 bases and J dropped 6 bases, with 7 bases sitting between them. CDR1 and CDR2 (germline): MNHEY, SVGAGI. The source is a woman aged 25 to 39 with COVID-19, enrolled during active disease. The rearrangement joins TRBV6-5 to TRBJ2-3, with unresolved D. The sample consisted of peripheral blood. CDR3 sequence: CASRTWDTQYF. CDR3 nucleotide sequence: TGTGCCAGCAGAACATGGGATACGCAGTATTTT.